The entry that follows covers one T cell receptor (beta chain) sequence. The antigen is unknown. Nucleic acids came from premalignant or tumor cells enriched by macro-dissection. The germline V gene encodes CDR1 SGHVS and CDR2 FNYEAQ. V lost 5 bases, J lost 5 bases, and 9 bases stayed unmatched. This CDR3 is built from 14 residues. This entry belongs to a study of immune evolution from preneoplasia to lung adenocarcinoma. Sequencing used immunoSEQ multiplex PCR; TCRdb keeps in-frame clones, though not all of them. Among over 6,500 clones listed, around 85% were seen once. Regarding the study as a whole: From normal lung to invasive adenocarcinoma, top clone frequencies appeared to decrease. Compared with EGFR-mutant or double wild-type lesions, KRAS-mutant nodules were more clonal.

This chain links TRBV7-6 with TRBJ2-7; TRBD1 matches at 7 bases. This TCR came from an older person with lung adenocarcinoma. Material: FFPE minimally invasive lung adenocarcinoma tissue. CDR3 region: CASSPRGGLDEQYF. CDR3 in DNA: TGTGCCAGCAGCCCGAGAGGGGGCCTCGACGAGCAGTACTTC. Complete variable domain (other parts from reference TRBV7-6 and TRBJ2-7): GAGVSQSPRYKVTKRGQDVALRCDPISGHVSLYWYRQALGQGPEFLTYFNYEAQQDKSGLPNDRFSAERPEGSISTLTIQRTEQRDSAMYRCASSPRGGLDEQYFGPGTRLTVT.